The 3 T cell receptor beta chains in this list originate from one sample, sequenced in a study of CD8 T cells in ankylosing spondylitis. Findings of the study overall: A motif in TCR beta, a set of about eight highly homologous variants, appeared characteristic of ankylosing spondylitis blood.

The antigens for these receptors are not known. TCRdb called the 5' RACE reads again in MiXCR, with one record for every CDR3 protein. The sample lists approximately 300,000 distinct CDR3 sequences, 6.5% to 10% seen once, with 13% to 15% in the top ten. The sample comprised blood, either unsorted or a sorted T cell fraction (not recorded which). Receptor source: a male donor with ankylosing spondylitis.

This clonotype has a count of ten or more. The chain recombines TRBV11-2 with TRBJ1-3, with a weak D call TRBD1 (6 bases). Trimming left V 6 bases short and J 0 bases short, with 18 bases between. Germline V gives CDR1 SGHAT, CDR2 FQNNGV. CDR3 size: 17 residues. CDR3 in DNA: TGTGCCAGCAGACACCTAAGGGGGGGCCTCTCTGGAAACACCATATATTTT. Encoded protein: CASRHLRGGLSGNTIYF.

The chain employs TRBV27 and TRBJ1-2, with 8 bases lining up with TRBD1. Germline loops: CDR1 MNHEY, CDR2 SMNVEV (reference sequence). V dropped 6 bases and J dropped 2; count of bases not matched to a gene: 5. The CDR3 consists of 14 residues. CDR3 amino acids: CASRTTGANYGYTF. In DNA, the CDR3 is TGTGCCAGCAGGACGACAGGGGCGAACTATGGCTACACCTTC.

This clonotype was counted many times. This rearrangement joins TRBV29-1 to TRBJ2-5; a weak D match, TRBD1 (6 bases). V lost 6 bases and J lost 2, with 16 bases in between. The CDR3 extends over 14 amino acids. Germline assignment: CDR1 SQVTM and CDR2 ANQGSEA. CDR3 protein: CSVAPDRSQETQYF. For the CDR3, the DNA is TGCAGCGTGGCGCCTGACAGGTCGCAAGAGACCCAGTACTTC.